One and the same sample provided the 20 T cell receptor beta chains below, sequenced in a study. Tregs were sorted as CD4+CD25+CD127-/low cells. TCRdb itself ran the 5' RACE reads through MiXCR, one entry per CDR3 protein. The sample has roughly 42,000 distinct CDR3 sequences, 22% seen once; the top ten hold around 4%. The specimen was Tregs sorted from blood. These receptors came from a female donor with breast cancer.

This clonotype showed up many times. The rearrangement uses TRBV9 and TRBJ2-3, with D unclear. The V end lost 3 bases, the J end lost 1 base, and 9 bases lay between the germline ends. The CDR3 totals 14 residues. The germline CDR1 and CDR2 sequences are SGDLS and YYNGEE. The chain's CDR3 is CASSEDGGTDTQYF. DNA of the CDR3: TGTGCCAGCAGCGAGGATGGGGGCACAGATACGCAGTATTTT.

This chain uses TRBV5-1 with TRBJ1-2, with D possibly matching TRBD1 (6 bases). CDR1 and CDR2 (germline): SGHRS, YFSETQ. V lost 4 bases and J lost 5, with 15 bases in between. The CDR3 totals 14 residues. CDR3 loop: CASSGIIQGYGYTF. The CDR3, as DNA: TGCGCCAGCAGCGGCATAATACAGGGTTATGGCTACACCTTC.

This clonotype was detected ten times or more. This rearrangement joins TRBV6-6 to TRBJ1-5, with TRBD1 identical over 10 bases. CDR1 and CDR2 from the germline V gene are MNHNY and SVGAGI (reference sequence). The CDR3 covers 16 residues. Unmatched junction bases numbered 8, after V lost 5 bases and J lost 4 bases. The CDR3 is CASSPSTGGGNQPQHF. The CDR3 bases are TGTGCCAGCAGTCCTTCGACAGGGGGCGGAAATCAGCCCCAGCATTTT.

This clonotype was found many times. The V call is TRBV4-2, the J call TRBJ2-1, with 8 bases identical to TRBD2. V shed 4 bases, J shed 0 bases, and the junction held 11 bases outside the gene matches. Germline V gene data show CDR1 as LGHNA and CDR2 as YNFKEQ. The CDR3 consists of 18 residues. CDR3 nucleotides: TGTGCCAGCAGCCTTGGTACGAGACTAGCGAGCTCCTACAATGAGCAGTTCTTC. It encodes CASSLGTRLASSYNEQFF.

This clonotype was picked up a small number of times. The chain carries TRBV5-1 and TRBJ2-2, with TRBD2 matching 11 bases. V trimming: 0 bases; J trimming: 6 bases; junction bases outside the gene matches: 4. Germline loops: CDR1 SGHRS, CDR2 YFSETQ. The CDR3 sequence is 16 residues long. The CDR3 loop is CASSLAELAGAGELFF. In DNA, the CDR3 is TGCGCCAGCAGCTTGGCCGAACTAGCGGGAGCCGGGGAGCTGTTTTTT. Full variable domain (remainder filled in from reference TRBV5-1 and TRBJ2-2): KAGVTQTPRYLIKTRGQQVTLSCSPISGHRSVSWYQQTPGQGLQFLFEYFSETQRNKGNFPGRFSGRQFSNSRSEMNVSTLELGDSALYLCASSLAELAGAGELFFGEGSRLTVL.

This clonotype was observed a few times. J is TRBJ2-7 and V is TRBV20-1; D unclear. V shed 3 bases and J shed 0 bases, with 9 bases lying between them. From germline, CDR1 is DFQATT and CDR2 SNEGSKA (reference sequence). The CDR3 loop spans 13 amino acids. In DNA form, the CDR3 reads TGCAGTGCTAGTCTTCCCAACTCCTACGAGCAGTACTTC. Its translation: CSASLPNSYEQYF.

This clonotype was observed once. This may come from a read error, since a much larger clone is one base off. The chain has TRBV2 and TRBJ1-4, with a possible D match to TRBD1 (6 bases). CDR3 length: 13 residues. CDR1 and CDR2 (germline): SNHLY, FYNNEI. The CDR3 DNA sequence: TGTGCCAGCAGTGGTGACAGGAATGAAAAACTGTGTTTT. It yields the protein CASSGDRNEKLCF.

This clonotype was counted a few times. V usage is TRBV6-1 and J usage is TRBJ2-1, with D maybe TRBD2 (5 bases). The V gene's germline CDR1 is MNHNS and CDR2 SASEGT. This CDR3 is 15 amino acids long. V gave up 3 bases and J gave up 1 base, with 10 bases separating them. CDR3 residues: CASSDLAGSYNEQFF. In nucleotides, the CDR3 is TGTGCCAGCAGTGACCTAGCTGGGTCCTACAATGAGCAGTTCTTC.

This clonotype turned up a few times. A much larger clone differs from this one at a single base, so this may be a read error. CDR3 region: CASSPIGAWNSPLHF. In DNA form, the CDR3 reads TGTGCCAGCAGCCCCATAGGGGCCTGGAATTCACCCCTCCACTTT. This chain joins TRBV7-3 and TRBJ1-6; perhaps TRBD1 as D (5 bases). This CDR3 is built from 15 residues. V gave up 5 bases and J gave up 7 bases, with 15 bases separating them. In germline, CDR1 is SGHTA, CDR2 FQGTGA.

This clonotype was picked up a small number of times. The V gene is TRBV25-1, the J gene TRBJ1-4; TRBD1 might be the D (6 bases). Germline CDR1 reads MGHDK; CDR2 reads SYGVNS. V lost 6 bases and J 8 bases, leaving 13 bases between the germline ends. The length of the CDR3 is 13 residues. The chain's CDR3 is CASRSTGTEKLFF. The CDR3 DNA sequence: TGTGCCAGCAGATCGACAGGCACGGAAAAACTGTTTTTT.

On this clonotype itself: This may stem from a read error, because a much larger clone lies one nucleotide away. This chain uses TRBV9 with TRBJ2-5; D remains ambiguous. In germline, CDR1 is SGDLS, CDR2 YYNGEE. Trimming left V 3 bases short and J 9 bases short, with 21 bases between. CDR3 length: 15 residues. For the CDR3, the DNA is TGTGCCAGCAGCGGAGTTGGCTACCACCCTGAGGCCCAGTACTTC. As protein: CASSGVGYHPEAQYF. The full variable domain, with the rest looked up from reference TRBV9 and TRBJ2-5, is DSGVTQTPKHLITATGQRVTLRCSPRSGDLSVYWYQQSLDQGLQFLIQYYNGEERAKGNILERFSAQQFPDLHSELNLSSLELGDSALYFCASSGVGYHPEAQYFGPGTRLLVL.

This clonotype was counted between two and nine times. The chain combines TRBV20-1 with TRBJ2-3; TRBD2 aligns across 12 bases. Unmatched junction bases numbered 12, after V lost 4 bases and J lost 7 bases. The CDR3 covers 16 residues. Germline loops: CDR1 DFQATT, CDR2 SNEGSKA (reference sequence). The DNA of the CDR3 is TGCAGTGCTACGGGGCTAGCGGGGGGGCCATTGTATACGCAGTATTTT. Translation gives CSATGLAGGPLYTQYF.

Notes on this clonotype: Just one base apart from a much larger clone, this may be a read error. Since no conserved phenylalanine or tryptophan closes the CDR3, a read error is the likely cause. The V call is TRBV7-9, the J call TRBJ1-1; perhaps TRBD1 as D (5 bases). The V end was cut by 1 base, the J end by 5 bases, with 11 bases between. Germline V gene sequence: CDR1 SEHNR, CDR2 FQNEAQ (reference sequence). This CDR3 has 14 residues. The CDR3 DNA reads TGTGCCAGCAGCTTAGAAAGACAGATGACTGAAGCTTTCTCT. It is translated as CASSLERQMTEAFS.

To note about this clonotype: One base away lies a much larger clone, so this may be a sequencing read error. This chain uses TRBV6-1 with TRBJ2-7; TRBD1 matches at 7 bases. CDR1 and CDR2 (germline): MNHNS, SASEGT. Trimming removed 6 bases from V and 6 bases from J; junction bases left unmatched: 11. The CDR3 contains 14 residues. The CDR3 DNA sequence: TGTGCCAGCAGCCAAACTTGTAGGGGGCTCGAGCAGTACTTC. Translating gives CASSQTCRGLEQYF.

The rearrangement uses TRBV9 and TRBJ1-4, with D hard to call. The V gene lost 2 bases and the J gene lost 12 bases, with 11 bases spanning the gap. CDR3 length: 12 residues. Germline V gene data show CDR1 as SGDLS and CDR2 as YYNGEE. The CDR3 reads CASSVGNAELFF. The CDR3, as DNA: TGTGCCAGCAGCGTGGGAAATGCGGAACTGTTTTTT.

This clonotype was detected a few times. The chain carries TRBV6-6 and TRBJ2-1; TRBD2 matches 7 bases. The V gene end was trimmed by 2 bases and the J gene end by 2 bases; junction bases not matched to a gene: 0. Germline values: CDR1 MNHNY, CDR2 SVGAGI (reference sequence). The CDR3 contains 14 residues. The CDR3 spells CASSYGGAYNEQFF. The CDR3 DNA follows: TGTGCCAGCAGTTACGGGGGGGCCTACAATGAGCAGTTCTTC.

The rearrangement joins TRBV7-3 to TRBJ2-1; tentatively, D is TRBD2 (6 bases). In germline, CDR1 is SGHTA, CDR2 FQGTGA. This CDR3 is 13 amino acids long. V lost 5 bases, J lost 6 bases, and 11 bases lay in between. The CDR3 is CASSQTRSNEQFF. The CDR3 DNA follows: TGTGCCAGCAGCCAGACTAGGAGCAATGAGCAGTTCTTC.

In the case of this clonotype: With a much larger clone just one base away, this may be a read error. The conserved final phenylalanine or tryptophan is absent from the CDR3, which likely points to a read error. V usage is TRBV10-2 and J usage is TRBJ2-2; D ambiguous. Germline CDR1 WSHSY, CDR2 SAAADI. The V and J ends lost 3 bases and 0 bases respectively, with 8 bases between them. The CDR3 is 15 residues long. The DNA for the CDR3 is TGCGCCAGCAGTGATGGCACAGCGAACACCGGGGAGCTGTTTTCT. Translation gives CASSDGTANTGELFS.

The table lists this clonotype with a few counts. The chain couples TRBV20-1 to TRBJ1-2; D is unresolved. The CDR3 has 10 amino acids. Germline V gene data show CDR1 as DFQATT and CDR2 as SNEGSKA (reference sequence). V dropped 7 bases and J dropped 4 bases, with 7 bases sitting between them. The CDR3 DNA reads TGCAGTGGGTATGGCTATGGCTACACCTTC. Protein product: CSGYGYGYTF.

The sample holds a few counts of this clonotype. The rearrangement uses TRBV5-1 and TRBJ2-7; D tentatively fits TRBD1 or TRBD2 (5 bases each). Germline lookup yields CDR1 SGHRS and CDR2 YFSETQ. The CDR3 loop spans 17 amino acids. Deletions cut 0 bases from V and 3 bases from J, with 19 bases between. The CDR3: CASSLGLTGTPIYEQYF. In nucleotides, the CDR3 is TGCGCCAGCAGCTTGGGCTTGACCGGGACCCCAATCTACGAGCAGTACTTC.